The rows below give T cell receptor beta chains drawn from one sample of a study of spatial heterogeneity in lung cancer. MiXCR, applied by TCRdb to the 5' RACE reads, yields one record per CDR3 protein. The sample has roughly 38,000 distinct CDR3 sequences; over 9.5% are singletons. The input for sequencing was PBMCs, taken at follow-up. These receptors came from a female donor with early-stage non-small cell lung cancer. The CDR3 runs from the conserved cysteine through the conserved F or W. Fields, in order: clone size, D gene, V gene, J gene, CDR3 DNA, CDR3 protein. The D gene is left open where the match is weak. Clone size is shown for a subset of rows, as once, few, many or a class of expanded clone.

clone size: many; D gene: -; V gene: TRBV24-1; J gene: TRBJ2-6; CDR3 DNA: TGTGCCACCAGTGAAGACAGGAAACAAGTATCTGGGGCCAACGTCCTGACTTTC; CDR3 protein: CATSEDRKQVSGANVLTF
clone size: -; D gene: -; V gene: TRBV12-3/TRBV12-4; J gene: TRBJ2-1; CDR3 DNA: TGTGCCAGCAGTTTAGGGGTCAATGAGCAGTTCTTC; CDR3 protein: CASSLGVNEQFF
clone size: many; D gene: -; V gene: TRBV12-3/TRBV12-4; J gene: TRBJ2-7; CDR3 DNA: TGTGCCAGCGGAGGGTCAGGGGTAGGCTACGAGCAGTACTTC; CDR3 protein: CASGGSGVGYEQYF
clone size: many; D gene: TRBD1; V gene: TRBV5-8; J gene: TRBJ2-3; CDR3 DNA: TGTGCCAGCAGCTTAGGGGACAGGGGATCAGATACGCAGTATTTT; CDR3 protein: CASSLGDRGSDTQYF
clone size: -; D gene: -; V gene: TRBV3-2; J gene: TRBJ2-7; CDR3 DNA: TGTGCCAGCAGCCAAGGTAGGACCTTTAAAAGGGACTACGAGCAGTACTTC; CDR3 protein: CASSQGRTFKRDYEQYF
clone size: many; D gene: -; V gene: TRBV24-1; J gene: TRBJ2-5; CDR3 DNA: TGTGCCACCAGTGATATCCGGTGCCAAGAGACCCAGTACTTC; CDR3 protein: CATSDIRCQETQYF
clone size: -; D gene: -; V gene: TRBV5-7; J gene: TRBJ2-1; CDR3 DNA: TGTGCCAGCAGCTTGGACTGCCTAGAACTCTACAATGAGCAGTTCTTC; CDR3 protein: CASSLDCLELYNEQFF
clone size: many; D gene: TRBD1; V gene: TRBV20-1; J gene: TRBJ2-3; CDR3 DNA: TGCAGTGCCGCCTACCGACAGGGGTCCACAGATACGCAGTATTTT; CDR3 protein: CSAAYRQGSTDTQYF
clone size: many; D gene: -; V gene: TRBV27; J gene: TRBJ2-6; CDR3 DNA: TGTGCCAGCAGTTTCGTTAGCACTGGGGCCAACGTCCTGACTTTC; CDR3 protein: CASSFVSTGANVLTF
clone size: -; D gene: TRBD2; V gene: TRBV20-1; J gene: TRBJ2-7; CDR3 DNA: TGCAGTGCTATGACTAGCGGGGTATACGAGCAGTACTTC; CDR3 protein: CSAMTSGVYEQYF
clone size: -; D gene: -; V gene: TRBV11-2; J gene: TRBJ2-1; CDR3 DNA: TGTGCCAGCAGCTTACTGAACAATGAGCAGTTCTTC; CDR3 protein: CASSLLNNEQFF
clone size: few; D gene: TRBD1; V gene: TRBV29-1; J gene: TRBJ1-2; CDR3 DNA: TGCAGCGTTGAAGAAGGCAGGGGGCAAAATGGCTACACCTTC; CDR3 protein: CSVEEGRGQNGYTF
clone size: medium-sized; D gene: -; V gene: TRBV7-2; J gene: TRBJ1-2; CDR3 DNA: TGTGCCAGCAGCTTATGGGGGGGCCGAACGAACTATGGCTACACCTTC; CDR3 protein: CASSLWGGRTNYGYTF
clone size: -; D gene: -; V gene: TRBV12-3/TRBV12-4; J gene: TRBJ1-2; CDR3 DNA: TGTGCCAGCAGTCTCCGTCGCGGCGTAGGCGGCTACACCTTC; CDR3 protein: CASSLRRGVGGYTF
clone size: many; D gene: -; V gene: TRBV5-6; J gene: TRBJ2-7; CDR3 DNA: TGTGCCAGCACAGGAGAGACGGCCTGGAACGAGCAGTACTTC; CDR3 protein: CASTGETAWNEQYF
clone size: many; D gene: TRBD1; V gene: TRBV4-2; J gene: TRBJ2-7; CDR3 DNA: TGTGCCAGCAGCCAAGATGAGGGGGCGTCCTACGAGCAGTACTTC; CDR3 protein: CASSQDEGASYEQYF
clone size: many; D gene: -; V gene: TRBV20-1; J gene: TRBJ2-3; CDR3 DNA: TGCAGTGCTACCAGGACGGGAACTAGCACAGATACGCAGTATTTT; CDR3 protein: CSATRTGTSTDTQYF
clone size: few; D gene: TRBD1; V gene: TRBV20-1; J gene: TRBJ2-3; CDR3 DNA: TGCAGTGCCCCCAGATTCAAGGGGGCCCCAGATACGCAGTATTTT; CDR3 protein: CSAPRFKGAPDTQYF
clone size: -; D gene: -; V gene: TRBV10-1; J gene: TRBJ2-4; CDR3 DNA: TGCGCCAGCAGTGACTTAACCGGGTCCCCCGAGGCCAAAAACATTCAGAACTTC; CDR3 protein: CASSDLTGSPEAKNIQNF
clone size: few; D gene: -; V gene: TRBV2; J gene: TRBJ1-1; CDR3 DNA: TGTGCCAGCAGCGCGGCCCCGAACACTGAAGCTTTCTTT; CDR3 protein: CASSAAPNTEAFF
clone size: few; D gene: TRBD2; V gene: TRBV6-2/TRBV6-3; J gene: TRBJ2-7; CDR3 DNA: TGTGCCACCTCGGGACTAGCGGGGAGCGGAGAGCAGTACTTC; CDR3 protein: CATSGLAGSGEQYF
clone size: many; D gene: -; V gene: TRBV7-9; J gene: TRBJ2-5; CDR3 DNA: TGTGCCAGCAGCCCTACGGTCGTAGAGACCCAGTACTTC; CDR3 protein: CASSPTVVETQYF
clone size: many; D gene: -; V gene: TRBV30; J gene: TRBJ2-1; CDR3 DNA: TGTGCCTGGAGTGGGGGGCTAACTAGCCTCTCCTACAATGAGCAGTTCTTC; CDR3 protein: CAWSGGLTSLSYNEQFF
clone size: -; D gene: TRBD2; V gene: TRBV14; J gene: TRBJ2-7; CDR3 DNA: TGTGCCAGCAGCCAGGGGGGGGGCTACGAGCAGTACTTC; CDR3 protein: CASSQGGGYEQYF
clone size: few; D gene: -; V gene: TRBV11-2; J gene: TRBJ2-2; CDR3 DNA: TGTGCCAGCAGCTCCAGGCGGCTCCCCAACACCGGGGAGCTGTTTTTT; CDR3 protein: CASSSRRLPNTGELFF
clone size: many; D gene: TRBD2; V gene: TRBV2; J gene: TRBJ2-2; CDR3 DNA: TGTGCCAGCAGGACTAGCGCCACCGGGGAGCTGTTTTTT; CDR3 protein: CASRTSATGELFF
clone size: few; D gene: -; V gene: TRBV5-1; J gene: TRBJ2-2; CDR3 DNA: TGCGCCAGCAGCTTGCACAGCCTCACCGGGGAGCTGTTTTTT; CDR3 protein: CASSLHSLTGELFF
clone size: -; D gene: -; V gene: TRBV30; J gene: TRBJ1-1; CDR3 DNA: TGTGCCAGTAGGGGTTACACTGAAGCTTTCTTT; CDR3 protein: CASRGYTEAFF
clone size: many; D gene: -; V gene: TRBV3-1; J gene: TRBJ2-2; CDR3 DNA: TGTGCCAGCAGCCTATCGTCGGGCCTGATTTACACCGGGGAGCTGTTTTTT; CDR3 protein: CASSLSSGLIYTGELFF
clone size: many; D gene: -; V gene: TRBV7-2; J gene: TRBJ1-2; CDR3 DNA: TGTGCCAGCAGCCCTCAGTTAGGGCCCGCCTATGGCTACACCTTC; CDR3 protein: CASSPQLGPAYGYTF
clone size: few; D gene: -; V gene: TRBV10-3; J gene: TRBJ1-2; CDR3 DNA: TGTGCCATCAGCGGAGTGAGTCGGAAGGACTTAACATTC; CDR3 protein: CAISGVSRKDLTF
clone size: -; D gene: -; V gene: TRBV2; J gene: TRBJ1-3; CDR3 DNA: TGTGCCAGCAGGAGCTCTGGAAACACCATATATTTT; CDR3 protein: CASRSSGNTIYF
clone size: few; D gene: -; V gene: TRBV7-6; J gene: TRBJ2-3; CDR3 DNA: TGTGCCAGCGGACGGGGCGCCGATAGCACAGATACGCAGTATTTT; CDR3 protein: CASGRGADSTDTQYF
clone size: -; D gene: -; V gene: TRBV19; J gene: TRBJ2-1; CDR3 DNA: TGTGCCAGTAGGGGGCTCAGCTCCTACAATGAGCAGTTCTTC; CDR3 protein: CASRGLSSYNEQFF
clone size: few; D gene: -; V gene: TRBV5-1; J gene: TRBJ2-2; CDR3 DNA: TGCGCCAGCAGCGGCGCAGGGTTGGACACCGGGGAGCTGTTTTTT; CDR3 protein: CASSGAGLDTGELFF
clone size: many; D gene: -; V gene: TRBV29-1; J gene: TRBJ1-2; CDR3 DNA: TGCAGCGTTCCCCAAGACACTAACTATGGCTACACCTTC; CDR3 protein: CSVPQDTNYGYTF
clone size: -; D gene: -; V gene: TRBV7-3; J gene: TRBJ2-5; CDR3 DNA: TGTGCCAGCAGTATAAGTCGCGGGGCGACCCAGTACTTC; CDR3 protein: CASSISRGATQYF
clone size: -; D gene: TRBD2; V gene: TRBV20-1; J gene: TRBJ2-1; CDR3 DNA: TGCAGTGCAACCCGTCTAGCGGGGGGTTACAATGAGCAGTTCTTC; CDR3 protein: CSATRLAGGYNEQFF
clone size: many; D gene: -; V gene: TRBV7-8; J gene: TRBJ1-1; CDR3 DNA: TGTGCCAGCAGCTTAGAACAGGGAGGTACTGAAGCTTTCTTT; CDR3 protein: CASSLEQGGTEAFF
clone size: few; D gene: -; V gene: TRBV11-2; J gene: TRBJ2-7; CDR3 DNA: TGTGCCAGCAGCTTAGTGGGGGTAGGCGCCCACGAGCAGTACTTC; CDR3 protein: CASSLVGVGAHEQYF
clone size: few; D gene: -; V gene: TRBV6-2/TRBV6-3; J gene: TRBJ2-1; CDR3 DNA: TGTGCCAGCAGTTCCCGCCGTGAGCAGTTCTTC; CDR3 protein: CASSSRREQFF
clone size: few; D gene: -; V gene: TRBV7-3; J gene: TRBJ2-5; CDR3 DNA: TGTGCCAGCAGCCGGGGCAGTCAAGAGACCCAGTACTTC; CDR3 protein: CASSRGSQETQYF
clone size: many; D gene: -; V gene: TRBV12-3/TRBV12-4; J gene: TRBJ2-1; CDR3 DNA: TGTGCCAGCAGTTTAGGGGCAGGTGTGAACAATGAGCAGTTCTTC; CDR3 protein: CASSLGAGVNNEQFF
clone size: medium-sized; D gene: -; V gene: TRBV28; J gene: TRBJ2-7; CDR3 DNA: TGTGCCAGCAGTTTGGCACCAAATGCCTACGAGCAGTACTTC; CDR3 protein: CASSLAPNAYEQYF
clone size: -; D gene: -; V gene: TRBV4-3; J gene: TRBJ1-2; CDR3 DNA: TGCGCCAGCAGCCAAGAAGGCCGAGCTAACTATGGCTACACCTTC; CDR3 protein: CASSQEGRANYGYTF
clone size: -; D gene: TRBD1; V gene: TRBV20-1; J gene: TRBJ1-2; CDR3 DNA: TGCAGTGCTAGCCTCAGCGACGACAGGGACTCTAACTATGGCTACACCTTC; CDR3 protein: CSASLSDDRDSNYGYTF
clone size: many; D gene: -; V gene: TRBV29-1; J gene: TRBJ2-3; CDR3 DNA: TGCAGCGTCCCTAACATTATCGGACAGCCAGATACGCAGTATTTT; CDR3 protein: CSVPNIIGQPDTQYF
clone size: few; D gene: -; V gene: TRBV20-1; J gene: TRBJ2-3; CDR3 DNA: TGCAGTGCTAGAGATTGGGCTAGCTCCGGGTGGACAGATACGCAGTATTTT; CDR3 protein: CSARDWASSGWTDTQYF
clone size: -; D gene: -; V gene: TRBV28; J gene: TRBJ1-2; CDR3 DNA: TGTGCCAGCAGTCCCCCCGGGGCGGGACTCTATGGCTACACCTTC; CDR3 protein: CASSPPGAGLYGYTF
clone size: many; D gene: -; V gene: TRBV11-3; J gene: TRBJ1-1; CDR3 DNA: TGTGCCAGCAGCTCCGGTACGCCGAACACTGAAGCTTTCTTT; CDR3 protein: CASSSGTPNTEAFF
clone size: few; D gene: TRBD1; V gene: TRBV7-9; J gene: TRBJ1-1; CDR3 DNA: TGTGCCAGCAGCTCCGGGACAGGTGAAGCTTTCTTT; CDR3 protein: CASSSGTGEAFF
clone size: few; D gene: -; V gene: TRBV5-1; J gene: TRBJ2-5; CDR3 DNA: TGCGCCAGCAGCATTAGCTGGATGGAGACCCAGTACTTC; CDR3 protein: CASSISWMETQYF
clone size: few; D gene: TRBD1; V gene: TRBV4-2; J gene: TRBJ2-1; CDR3 DNA: TGTGCCAGCAGCCGACCAGGGACAGGGGGTAACAATGAGCAGTTCTTC; CDR3 protein: CASSRPGTGGNNEQFF
clone size: many; D gene: -; V gene: TRBV7-8; J gene: TRBJ1-1; CDR3 DNA: TGTGCCAGCAGCGCCCCTACAGTGAACACTGAAGCTTTCTTT; CDR3 protein: CASSAPTVNTEAFF